Listed here are 21 T cell receptor beta chains from one sample, sequenced in a study of cytomegalovirus exposure and HLA in healthy donors. The primer mix had 60 Vbeta and 13 Jbeta primers. This table comes from immunoSEQ multiplex PCR, and its TCRdb copy is limited to in-frame clones, with some not included. In total, the table holds around 100,000 clones. The specimen was PBMCs. The receptors were gathered from a man aged 50 to 59 in good health and CMV-seronegative.

This chain links TRBV5-6 with TRBJ1-1; D is unclear. The CDR3 contains 14 residues. Deletions cut 0 bases from V and 3 bases from J, with 9 bases between. The V gene's germline CDR1 is SGHDT and CDR2 YYEEEE. DNA of the CDR3: TGTGCCAGCAGCTTGGGGAGGACGGACACTGAAGCTTTCTTT. It is translated as CASSLGRTDTEAFF.

V usage is TRBV7-2 and J usage is TRBJ2-5; a possible D gene is TRBD1 (6 bases). V was cut by 5 bases and J by 6 bases, with 19 bases left in between. The CDR3 is 15 residues long. Germline CDR1 reads SGHTA; CDR2 reads FQGNSA. CDR3 sequence (DNA): TGTGCCAGCAGCCTAGAGCCCGGGACAATAAAGACCCAGTACTTC. Residues: CASSLEPGTIKTQYF.

The CDR3 region is CASSGSGSAYEQYF. The CDR3 DNA is TGTGCCAGCAGCGGGTCCGGGAGCGCCTACGAGCAGTACTTC. This chain uses TRBV7-8 with TRBJ2-7, with D maybe TRBD2 (6 bases). This CDR3 has 14 amino acids. Germline CDR1 and CDR2: SGHVS and FQNEAQ. V lost 5 bases and J lost 2, with 13 bases in between. The whole variable domain, remainder taken from reference TRBV7-8 and TRBJ2-7, is GAGVSQSPRYKVAKRGQDVALRCDPISGHVSLFWYQQALGQGPEFLTYFQNEAQLDKSGLPSDRFFAERPEGSVSTLKIQRTQQEDSAVYLCASSGSGSAYEQYFGPGTRLTVT.

The J gene is TRBJ2-7, the V gene TRBV5-8; tentatively, D is TRBD2 (7 bases). V lost 4 bases, J lost 4 bases, and 24 bases lay in between. Germline V gene lookup returns CDR1 SGHTS and CDR2 YDEGEE. CDR3 size: 17 residues. The CDR3 is CASSRTTGRGGPYEQYF. The CDR3 region has the DNA TGTGCCAGCAGCCGGACTACAGGGAGGGGGGGCCCATACGAGCAGTACTTC.

The chain links TRBV7-9 to TRBJ2-5; tentative D call: TRBD2 (6 bases). CDR3 size: 15 residues. Germline loops: CDR1 SEHNR, CDR2 FQNEAQ (reference sequence). Trimming removed 4 bases from V and 2 bases from J, with 14 bases in between. The CDR3 DNA reads as TGTGCCAGCAGCTGGCCGGACTACCGACAAGAGACCCAGTACTTC. Residues: CASSWPDYRQETQYF.

The gene calls are TRBV5-6 and TRBJ2-1; D unclear. The CDR3 sequence is 19 residues long. Trimming stripped 2 bases from V and 0 bases from J, with 21 bases between. From germline, CDR1 is SGHDT and CDR2 YYEEEE. CDR3 sequence: CASSFPPGEVISSYNEQFF. The CDR3 DNA follows: TGTGCCAGCAGCTTTCCGCCCGGAGAAGTAATCAGCTCCTACAATGAGCAGTTCTTC.

The chain couples TRBV10-3 to TRBJ1-2; 9 nucleotides agree with TRBD1. Germline V gene data show CDR1 as ENHRY and CDR2 as SYGVKD. CDR3 length equals 14 residues. V gave up 4 bases and J gave up 4 bases; unmatched junction bases: 4. This CDR3 is CAISGDRDTYGYTF. The DNA of the CDR3 is TGTGCCATCAGTGGGGACAGGGATACCTATGGCTACACCTTC.

This chain joins TRBV19 and TRBJ2-7; 7 nucleotides line up with TRBD1. V was clipped by 6 bases and J by 2 bases; unmatched bases: 4. Germline V gene data show CDR1 as LNHDA and CDR2 as SQIVND (reference sequence). CDR3 size: 13 residues. CDR3: CASSGQAAYEQYF. The CDR3 DNA is TGTGCCAGTAGCGGACAGGCCGCCTACGAGCAGTACTTC.

The V and J genes are TRBV2 and TRBJ1-1; 10 bases agree with TRBD1. CDR1 is SNHLY, CDR2 FYNNEI, per germline. The CDR3 has 12 residues. V was pared by 8 bases and J by 9 bases, with 6 bases of the junction left unmatched. The CDR3 DNA is TGTGCCAGCGCGGACAGGGGGGCTAAAGCTTTCTTT. This codes for CASADRGAKAFF.

This chain links TRBV7-2 with TRBJ1-2, with D tentatively TRBD1 (5 bases). CDR3 length: 17 residues. Trimming removed 1 base at V and 4 bases at J, with 19 bases between. Germline V CDR1 and CDR2: SGHTA, FQGNSA. The CDR3 DNA follows: TGTGCCAGCAGCTTAGTCGCAGGGCTTAAGGGTCCCTATGGCTACACCTTC. This gives the protein CASSLVAGLKGPYGYTF. The full variable domain, in which reference TRBV7-2 and TRBJ1-2 provide the parts outside the CDR3, is GAGVSQSPSNKVTEKGKDVELRCDPISGHTALYWYRQSLGQGLEFLIYFQGNSAPDKSGLPSDRFSAERTGGSVSTLTIQRTQQEDSAVYLCASSLVAGLKGPYGYTFGSGTRLTVV.

This chain uses TRBV23-1 with TRBJ2-7; tentative D call: TRBD1 (6 bases). TRBV23-1 is flagged as an ORF with uncertain function. CDR3 length: 16 amino acids. Trimming pared 0 bases from V and 2 bases from J, leaving 14 bases between. DNA of the CDR3: TGCGCCAGCAGTCAATCGGGAAAGGGACAAACCTACGAGCAGTACTTC. The encoded protein is CASSQSGKGQTYEQYF.

The chain is built from TRBV18 and TRBJ2-6, with 8 positions matching TRBD1. The CDR3 covers 20 residues. CDR1 and CDR2 from the germline V gene are KGHSH and LQKENI. The V and J ends lost 4 bases and 1 base, in that order; junction bases with no gene match: 15. For the CDR3, the DNA is TGTGCCAGCTCACGGTTCCCCGGGACAGGATCTAAGTCTGGGGCCAACGTCCTGACTTTC. Its protein is CASSRFPGTGSKSGANVLTF. The variable domain in full, completed from reference TRBV18 and TRBJ2-6, reads NAGVMQNPRHLVRRRGQEARLRCSPMKGHSHVYWYRQLPEEGLKFMVYLQKENIIDESGMPKERFSAEFPKEGPSILRIQQVVRGDSAAYFCASSRFPGTGSKSGANVLTFGAGSRLTVL.

The V and J genes are TRBV5-1 and TRBJ2-5; tentative D call: TRBD2 (6 bases). CDR1 and CDR2 from the germline V gene are SGHRS and YFSETQ. V was cut by 5 bases and J by 1 base, with 15 bases left in between. CDR3 size: 15 residues. CDR3 in amino acids: CASRNGGPAQETQYF. CDR3 sequence (DNA): TGCGCCAGCAGGAACGGGGGTCCCGCCCAAGAGACCCAGTACTTC.

V usage is TRBV5-1 and J usage is TRBJ2-3; TRBD2 matches at 11 bases. V was pared by 2 bases and J by 4 bases, with 3 bases of the junction left unmatched. Germline lookup yields CDR1 SGHRS and CDR2 YFSETQ. CDR3 length: 15 amino acids. The CDR3 coding sequence is TGCGCCAGCAGCTTAGAACTAGCGGGAGCAGATACGCAGTATTTT. It translates to CASSLELAGADTQYF.

Details on this clone: The junction shows a germline mismatch at one end, possibly a read error. The same CDR3 can be traced to other DNA sequences in this sample. The chain combines TRBV18 with TRBJ2-1; TRBD2 agrees at 7 bases. The CDR3 contains 15 residues. Germline lookup yields CDR1 KGHSH and CDR2 LQKENI. The CDR3 coding sequence is TGCGCCAGCTCCCAGAGCGGGGCCGGCTACAATGAGCAGTTCTTC. It codes for CASSQSGAGYNEQFF.

The chain has TRBV7-2 and TRBJ1-2, with TRBD1 matching 7 bases. The CDR3 has 15 residues. V lost 2 bases to trimming and J lost 6 bases; unmatched junction nucleotides: 9. Per germline, CDR1 SGHTA and CDR2 FQGNSA. The CDR3 DNA sequence: TGTGCCAGCAGCTTATCGGGACAGTTTGCGGATGGCTACACCTTC. Translated: CASSLSGQFADGYTF.

The chain is built from TRBV30 and TRBJ2-3, with D perhaps TRBD2 (5 bases). The V end lost 4 bases, the J end lost 1 base, and 12 bases lay between the germline ends. Per germline, CDR1 GTSNPN and CDR2 SVGIG (reference sequence). The CDR3 spans 14 residues. The CDR3 protein is CAWNVAEGTDTQYF. The CDR3 DNA reads TGTGCCTGGAATGTTGCGGAGGGCACAGATACGCAGTATTTT.

The chain carries TRBV19 and TRBJ1-1; the D gene is possibly TRBD1 (6 bases). CDR1 is LNHDA and CDR2 is SQIVND in the germline V gene (reference sequence). Trimming stripped 3 bases from V and 1 base from J, with 12 bases between. The CDR3 is 15 amino acids. The CDR3 spells CASSMINRANTEAFF. CDR3 DNA sequence: TGTGCCAGTAGTATGATCAACAGGGCGAACACTGAAGCTTTCTTT.

The chain is built from TRBV7-2 and TRBJ1-3, with TRBD1 as a possible D gene (6 bases). CDR1 SGHTA and CDR2 FQGNSA come from the germline V gene. Trimming took off 5 bases at V and 6 bases at J, with 17 bases between the two ends. This CDR3 spans 15 amino acids. CDR3 nucleotide sequence: TGTGCCAGCAGCAGGGATTGGGGACACGTAAACACCATATATTTT. Translation: CASSRDWGHVNTIYF.

The chain links TRBV6-1 to TRBJ2-4; D is uncertain. The V end lost 4 bases, the J end lost 13 bases, and 14 bases lay between the germline ends. Germline V gene sequence: CDR1 MNHNS, CDR2 SASEGT. This CDR3 comprises 12 residues. The CDR3 DNA sequence: TGTGCCAGCAGTGCGTTTCCGGGTCAGCAGTACTTC. The encoded protein is CASSAFPGQQYF.

The chain recombines TRBV19 with TRBJ2-7; TRBD1 is a possible D gene (6 bases). The germline CDR1 and CDR2 sequences are LNHDA and SQIVND (reference sequence). V was trimmed by 6 bases and J by 6 bases, leaving 15 bases between them. The CDR3 totals 13 residues. Here the CDR3 DNA reads TGTGCCAGTAGCCCATTAGGGGGAACCGAGCAGTACTTC. Amino acids: CASSPLGGTEQYF.